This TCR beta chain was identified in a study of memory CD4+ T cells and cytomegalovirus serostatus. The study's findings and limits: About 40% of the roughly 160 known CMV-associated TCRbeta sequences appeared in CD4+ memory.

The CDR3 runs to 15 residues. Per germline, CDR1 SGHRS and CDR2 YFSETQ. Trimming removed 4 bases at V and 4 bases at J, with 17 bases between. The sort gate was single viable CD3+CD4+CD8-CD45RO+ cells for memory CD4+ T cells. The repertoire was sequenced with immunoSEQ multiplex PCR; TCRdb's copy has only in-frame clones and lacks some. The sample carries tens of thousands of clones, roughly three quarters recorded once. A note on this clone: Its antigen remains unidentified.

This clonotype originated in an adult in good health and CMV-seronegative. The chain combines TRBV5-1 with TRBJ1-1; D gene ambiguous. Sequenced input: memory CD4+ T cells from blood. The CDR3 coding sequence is TGCGCCAGCAGCCCCGGGGATTCCTGGAGCACTGAAGCTTTCTTT. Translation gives CASSPGDSWSTEAFF.